The 3 T cell receptor beta chains in this list originate from one sample, sequenced in a study of shared clonotypes between healthy human individuals. Libraries were prepared by immunoSEQ multiplex PCR; TCRdb keeps only in-frame clonotypes and omits some of them. Of about 490,000 clones listed, almost 80% are singletons. Sequenced material: PBMCs. These receptors were taken from a woman aged 35 to 49 in good health. Some clones in this sample may be carry-over from other donors' samples.

The rearrangement uses TRBV7-3 and TRBJ2-5; 7 bases are a match to TRBD2. The V gene end was trimmed by 7 bases and the J gene end by 4 bases; junction bases not matched to a gene: 6. The CDR3 loop spans 13 amino acids. Germline V gives CDR1 SGHTA, CDR2 FQGTGA. CDR3 in amino acids: CASNGGTRETQYF. DNA for the CDR3: TGTGCCAGCAACGGGGGGACCCGAGAGACCCAGTACTTC. The full variable domain, with the rest looked up from reference TRBV7-3 and TRBJ2-5, is GAGVSQTPSNKVTEKGKYVELRCDPISGHTALYWYRQSLGQGPEFLIYFQGTGAADDSGLPNDRFFAVRPEGSVSTLKIQRTERGDSAVYLCASNGGTRETQYFGPGTRLLVL.

The CDR3, as DNA: TGCGCCAGCAGCTTGGGCAGCCATAATGAAAAACTGTTTTTT. Protein product: CASSLGSHNEKLFF. This sequence joins TRBV5-1 and TRBJ1-4; no clear D. Germline CDR1 SGHRS, CDR2 YFSETQ. This CDR3 contains 14 residues. With 0 bases removed from V and 4 bases from J, the gap between germline ends came to 7 bases.

This clone occurred a few times. The V gene is TRBV7-2, the J gene TRBJ2-7; 8 nucleotides line up with TRBD2. Germline CDR1 and CDR2: SGHTA and FQGNSA. Trimming at V came to 3 bases and at J to 7 bases, leaving 8 bases not matched to a gene. There are 14 residues in the CDR3. DNA of the CDR3: TGTGCCAGCAGCTTCGCGGGAGGCGAGGGTGAGCAGTACTTC. Translation: CASSFAGGEGEQYF.